The entry that follows covers one TCR beta chain sequence. This sample stems from a study of blood T cell repertoires in COVID-19. The data were produced by immunoSEQ multiplex PCR, yet TCRdb's version contains in-frame clones alone and is incomplete. The sample lists roughly 130,000 clones, approximately 88% seen once, with 5.5% in the top ten. The study assigned cohorts using participant-reported clinical history. Input material: PBMCs or T cells enriched from blood (not recorded which). The source is a man aged 40-55 years with acute COVID-19.

The CDR3 region is CASSRTGNSPLHF. The CDR3 nucleotides read TGTGCCAGCAGCAGGACAGGGAATTCACCCCTCCACTTT. This chain connects TRBV6-5 to TRBJ1-6; 8 nucleotides match TRBD1. From germline, CDR1 is MNHEY and CDR2 SVGAGI. J lost 7 bases, V lost 6 bases, and 2 bases had no gene match. The CDR3 has 13 amino acids.